These 28 T cell receptor beta chains were sequenced from one sample in a study of a mutant IDH1 vaccine in newly diagnosed glioma. The protocol was immunoSEQ multiplex PCR, while the TCRdb copy is restricted to in-frame clones and leaves out a portion. The profile shows tens of thousands of clones, around 80% of them singletons. Their specific antigens are unknown. Time point specified: week 5, during vaccination. What each vaccine dose contained was 300 ug of mutant IDH1 20-mer peptide, accompanied by topical imiquimod. Sample: PBMCs, taken from a glioma patient whose treatment included an IDH1 peptide vaccine. The receptors were gathered from a woman between 45 and 65 years old with glioma.

The V and J genes are TRBV9 and TRBJ1-1; TRBD1 might be the D (6 bases). V dropped 3 bases and J dropped 4 bases, with 13 bases sitting between them. Per the germline V gene, CDR1 is SGDLS and CDR2 is YYNGEE. The CDR3 is 14 residues long. The CDR3 sequence is CASSALGGATEAFF. For the CDR3, the DNA is TGTGCCAGCAGCGCTTTGGGGGGGGCCACTGAAGCTTTCTTT.

The chain combines TRBV6-5 with TRBJ1-5; 8 nucleotides match TRBD1. The V gene end was trimmed by 5 bases and the J gene end by 5 bases; junction bases not matched to a gene: 5. Germline V lookup: CDR1 MNHEY, CDR2 SVGAGI. The CDR3 extends over 14 amino acids. The DNA of the CDR3 is TGTGCCAGCAGTCGGACAGGGTCGGATCAGCCCCAGCATTTT. This sequence encodes CASSRTGSDQPQHF.

This chain joins TRBV15 and TRBJ1-6; D is undetermined. V was clipped by 1 base and J by 13 bases, with 11 bases between them. CDR1 and CDR2 (germline): LNHNV, YYDKDF (reference sequence). CDR3 length: 13 amino acids. CDR3 sequence (DNA): TGTGCCACCAGCAGAGGGGGTCCGGTCCCCCTCCACTTT. This translates into CATSRGGPVPLHF.

V and J are TRBV28 and TRBJ1-5, with D tentatively TRBD1 (5 bases). The CDR3 has 14 amino acids. Looked up from germline, CDR1 is MDHEN and CDR2 is SYDVKM. V dropped 7 bases and J dropped 5 bases, with 15 bases sitting between them. CDR3 nucleotide sequence: TGTGCCAGCAAGGGGCGGCGGAGGGATCAGCCCCAGCATTTT. It specifies CASKGRRRDQPQHF.

V and J are TRBV19 and TRBJ1-5, with 8 bases that match TRBD1. The CDR3 spans 14 residues. Germline V CDR1 and CDR2: LNHDA, SQIVND (reference sequence). The V gene end was trimmed by 1 base and the J gene end by 10 bases; junction bases not matched to a gene: 6. The CDR3 DNA is TGTGCCAGTAGTATAGGTCAGGGGGCCCCTCCCCAGCATTTT. Amino acid sequence: CASSIGQGAPPQHF.

The J gene is TRBJ1-2, the V gene TRBV25-1; D gene uncertain. Germline V lookup: CDR1 MGHDK, CDR2 SYGVNS. V was cut by 4 bases and J by 5 bases, with 14 bases left in between. The CDR3 runs 14 residues. Here the CDR3 DNA reads TGTGCCAGCAGTGGTCCCGGAAACCCTTATGGCTACACCTTC. Translation gives CASSGPGNPYGYTF.

This sequence joins TRBV11-3 and TRBJ2-7, with D hard to call. Deletions cut 3 bases from V and 0 bases from J, with 9 bases between. Germline V CDR1 and CDR2: SGHNT, YENEEA. The CDR3 spans 14 residues. CDR3: CASSFGAPSYEQYF. Written as DNA, the CDR3 is TGTGCCAGCAGCTTTGGAGCTCCCTCCTACGAGCAGTACTTC.

The chain has TRBV7-2 and TRBJ2-7, with 12 positions matching TRBD2. CDR1 and CDR2 from the germline V gene are SGHTA and FQGNSA. V lost 5 bases to trimming and J lost 4 bases; unmatched junction nucleotides: 6. The CDR3 has 15 amino acids. CDR3 sequence: CASSPRTSGEYEQYF. DNA of the CDR3: TGTGCCAGCAGCCCTAGGACTAGCGGGGAGTACGAGCAGTACTTC.

The chain uses TRBV2 and TRBJ2-5; 7 bases fit TRBD2. Germline values: CDR1 SNHLY, CDR2 FYNNEI. The CDR3 loop spans 14 amino acids. The V and J ends lost 7 bases and 4 bases, in that order; junction bases with no gene match: 9. CDR3: CASTPQGRAETQYF. The CDR3 bases are TGTGCCAGCACCCCGCAAGGGAGGGCAGAGACCCAGTACTTC.

The gene calls are TRBV7-9 and TRBJ1-5; D not resolved. Germline V gene data show CDR1 as SEHNR and CDR2 as FQNEAQ (reference sequence). The CDR3 extends over 15 amino acids. Trimming removed 5 bases from V and 5 bases from J, with 16 bases in between. The DNA of the CDR3 is TGTGCCAGCAGCCAGAGTAACCGAGGGTATCAGCCCCAGCATTTT. As protein: CASSQSNRGYQPQHF.

This rearrangement joins TRBV28 to TRBJ2-2; a possible D gene is TRBD2 (6 bases). This CDR3 has 14 amino acids. CDR1 is MDHEN, CDR2 SYDVKM, per germline. V was clipped by 10 bases and J by 4 bases, with 16 bases between them. Here the CDR3 DNA reads TGTGCCACCCTTGACCGGGGAGGCACCGGGGAGCTGTTTTTT. It codes for CATLDRGGTGELFF.

The V call is TRBV5-6, the J call TRBJ1-1, with D hard to call. Germline V lookup: CDR1 SGHDT, CDR2 YYEEEE. The CDR3 has 12 residues. V was trimmed by 1 base and J by 7 bases, leaving 8 bases between them. CDR3 region: CASSLQAGEAFF. For the CDR3, the DNA is TGTGCCAGCAGCTTGCAGGCGGGTGAAGCTTTCTTT.

This clone was picked up one time. The chain recombines TRBV5-1 with TRBJ2-3; the match to TRBD2 covers 8 bases. The CDR3 length is 17 residues. From germline, CDR1 is SGHRS and CDR2 YFSETQ. V dropped 4 bases and J dropped 2; count of bases not matched to a gene: 12. CDR3 residues: CASSPRGGRGFTDTQYF. The DNA for the CDR3 is TGCGCCAGCAGCCCACGCGGGGGGCGCGGCTTCACAGATACGCAGTATTTT.

This sequence joins TRBV5-4 and TRBJ2-7, with 8 bases lining up with TRBD1. This CDR3 comprises 14 residues. CDR1 and CDR2 (germline): SGHNT, YYREEE (reference sequence). J gave up 2 bases and V 0 bases, and 1 base lay outside the gene matches. The CDR3 protein is CASSLGTGPYEQYF. CDR3 coding DNA: TGTGCCAGCAGCTTGGGGACAGGGCCCTACGAGCAGTACTTC.

The rearrangement joins TRBV11-2 to TRBJ1-1; possible D gene TRBD1, 5 bases. The CDR3 length is 15 residues. Germline assignment: CDR1 SGHAT and CDR2 FQNNGV. Trimming pared 4 bases from V and 0 bases from J, leaving 12 bases between. Written as DNA, the CDR3 is TGTGCCAGCAGCTCACGCCAGGGCGTGAACACTGAAGCTTTCTTT. Translating gives CASSSRQGVNTEAFF.

The sample holds a few counts of this clone. CDR3 DNA sequence: TGTGCCAGCAGCGTAGGCCACAGGGTGAACACTGAAGCTTTCTTT. This gives the protein CASSVGHRVNTEAFF. V gene TRBV9 combines with J gene TRBJ1-1; weak D call: TRBD1 (6 bases). The V end lost 0 bases, the J end lost 0 bases, and 9 bases lay between the germline ends. The CDR3 spans 15 residues. Per the germline V gene, CDR1 is SGDLS and CDR2 is YYNGEE.

The chain has TRBV10-1 and TRBJ2-3; unclear D gene. The CDR3 loop spans 13 amino acids. V was pared by 4 bases and J by 8 bases, with 13 bases between. Per germline, CDR1 WNHNN and CDR2 SYGVQD (reference sequence). Written as DNA, the CDR3 is TGCGCCAGCAGTGGTCGGGCGCGCACTACGCAGTATTTT. Translated, it gives CASSGRARTTQYF.

The table lists this clone with a few counts. V gene TRBV7-2 combines with J gene TRBJ1-6; D ambiguous. Trimming cost V 5 bases and J 6 bases, with 8 bases left between them. The germline V gene has CDR1 SGHTA and CDR2 FQGNSA. This CDR3 comprises 13 residues. This CDR3 is CASSRRPNSPLHF. The CDR3 DNA sequence: TGTGCCAGCAGCCGCAGACCTAATTCACCCCTCCACTTT.

The chain has TRBV5-4 and TRBJ2-5; 9 nucleotides line up with TRBD1. V trimming: 4 bases; J trimming: 5 bases; junction bases outside the gene matches: 12. The CDR3 has 16 amino acids. The germline gives CDR1 SGHNT, CDR2 YYREEE (reference sequence). The CDR3, as DNA: TGTGCCAGCAGCGCCAAAGAACAGGGGGCCGGGGAGACCCAGTACTTC. Translating gives CASSAKEQGAGETQYF.

The genes are TRBV19 and TRBJ1-5; D remains unclear. V was pared by 4 bases and J by 6 bases, with 19 bases between. The CDR3 totals 16 residues. CDR1 is LNHDA and CDR2 is SQIVND in the germline V gene (reference sequence). CDR3 nucleotide sequence: TGTGCCAGTAGTACCCGAACCCCGACCCCGGGTCAGCCCCAGCATTTT. It specifies CASSTRTPTPGQPQHF.

The chain is built from TRBV27 and TRBJ2-7; TRBD2 is a possible D gene (5 bases). V was pared by 3 bases and J by 0 bases, with 12 bases between. Germline lookup yields CDR1 MNHEY and CDR2 SMNVEV (reference sequence). The CDR3 runs to 15 residues. CDR3 residues: CASSFSGVSSYEQYF. The CDR3 region has the DNA TGTGCCAGCAGTTTTTCCGGGGTTAGCTCCTACGAGCAGTACTTC.

The chain uses TRBV5-4 and TRBJ2-3; the D gene is possibly TRBD1 (5 bases). Germline values: CDR1 SGHNT, CDR2 YYREEE (reference sequence). V lost 7 bases and J 2 bases, leaving 11 bases between the germline ends. CDR3 length: 13 amino acids. The CDR3 DNA is TGTGCCAGCGGGTCGACAGTCACAGATACGCAGTATTTT. Translation: CASGSTVTDTQYF.

Remarks on this clone: One junction end does not reproduce the germline sequence, and a read error may be involved. The chain combines TRBV27 with TRBJ1-1; D is ambiguous. The CDR3 totals 12 residues. Germline-derived CDR1 and CDR2 are MNHEY and SMNVEV (reference sequence). The CDR3 reads CASILPQIEAFF. In nucleotides, the CDR3 is TGTGCCAGCATTTTACCACAGATTGAAGCTTTCTTT.

The sample holds a few counts of this clone. The chain has TRBV9 and TRBJ2-2; TRBD2 matches 7 bases. V shed 0 bases, J shed 9 bases, and the junction held 11 bases outside the gene matches. The CDR3 contains 16 residues. The germline V gene encodes CDR1 SGDLS and CDR2 YYNGEE. DNA of the CDR3: TGTGCCAGCAGCGTAGAATCGGGGGGAGAACACCGGGAGCTGTTTTTT. This codes for CASSVESGGEHRELFF.

V usage is TRBV18 and J usage is TRBJ1-4; TRBD1 aligns across 7 bases. The CDR3 is 14 residues long. The V and J ends lost 3 bases and 6 bases, in that order; junction bases with no gene match: 4. Germline V gene lookup returns CDR1 KGHSH and CDR2 LQKENI. The DNA of the CDR3 is TGTGCCAGCTCACCTACAACAGGGGATGAAAAACTGTTTTTT. This encodes CASSPTTGDEKLFF.

This clone appeared a single time. The genes are TRBV27 and TRBJ2-1, with D perhaps TRBD1 (6 bases). There are 14 residues in the CDR3. Trimming removed 3 bases at V and 4 bases at J, with 10 bases between. Germline CDR1 and CDR2: MNHEY and SMNVEV (reference sequence). This CDR3 is CASSLKQGYNEQFF. The CDR3 nucleotides are TGTGCCAGCAGTTTGAAACAGGGTTACAATGAGCAGTTCTTC.

The chain combines TRBV10-3 with TRBJ2-7; the match to TRBD2 covers 13 bases. This CDR3 comprises 16 residues. The V segment lost 5 bases and the J segment 3 bases; nucleotides outside the gene matches: 7. Germline V gene sequence: CDR1 ENHRY, CDR2 SYGVKD. The CDR3 region has the DNA TGTGCCATCAGTCGACTAGCGGGGGGCCTTGTCTACGAGCAGTACTTC. This translates into CAISRLAGGLVYEQYF.

This clone has only a few counts. The V gene is TRBV5-1, the J gene TRBJ2-5; 10 bases fit TRBD2. Germline CDR1 SGHRS, CDR2 YFSETQ. The CDR3 runs 15 residues. V lost 0 bases and J lost 5; bases outside the gene matches: 4. CDR3 coding DNA: TGCGCCAGCAGCTTGGAGCCGGGACTAGCGGAGACCCAGTACTTC. Its translation: CASSLEPGLAETQYF.